These 27 T cell receptor beta chains were sequenced from one sample in a study of blood T cell repertoires in COVID-19. Profiling relied on immunoSEQ multiplex PCR, and the TCRdb table lists in-frame clones only, not all of them. The data show fewer than 150,000 clones, about 87% seen once. Sequencing was carried out using peripheral blood. The source is a woman of 80 years or more with acute or convalescent COVID-19.

The J gene is TRBJ1-6, the V gene TRBV5-4, with D perhaps matching TRBD1 (5 bases). V was shortened by 3 bases and J by 6 bases, with 13 bases between the two germline ends. The CDR3 runs 15 residues. CDR1 is SGHNT, CDR2 YYREEE, per germline (reference sequence). The CDR3 coding sequence is TGTGCCAGCAGCTCCCTCGGGGGGGGTAATTCACCCCTCCACTTT. This codes for CASSSLGGGNSPLHF. Complete variable domain (other parts from reference TRBV5-4 and TRBJ1-6): ETGVTQSPTHLIKTRGQQVTLRCSSQSGHNTVSWYQQALGQGPQFIFQYYREEENGRGNFPPRFSGLQFPNYSSELNVNALELDDSALYLCASSSLGGGNSPLHFGNGTRLTVT.

The rearrangement joins TRBV9 to TRBJ1-6; a weak D match, TRBD1 (6 bases). The CDR3 has 16 amino acids. Germline CDR1 and CDR2: SGDLS and YYNGEE. The V end was cut by 0 bases, the J end by 8 bases, with 15 bases between. CDR3 DNA sequence: TGTGCCAGCAGCGTAGACGAGCAGGGGACGGATTCACCCCTCCACTTT. It specifies CASSVDEQGTDSPLHF.

The rearrangement uses TRBV3-1 (or the pseudogene TRBV3-2) and TRBJ2-7; D unresolved. The V and J ends lost 4 bases and 1 base respectively, with 23 bases between them. The CDR3 has 18 residues. Germline values: CDR1 LGHDT, CDR2 YNNKEL (reference sequence). CDR3: CASSPKFRHRLTSYEQYF. CDR3 bases: TGTGCCAGCAGCCCTAAATTCCGACATCGGTTGACATCCTACGAGCAGTACTTC.

The V call is TRBV7-2, the J call TRBJ1-2, with 8 bases fitting TRBD1. This CDR3 has 13 amino acids. Looked up from germline, CDR1 is SGHTA and CDR2 is FQGNSA. V shed 8 bases and J 4 bases; nucleotides not matched to a gene: 6. The CDR3 spells CASAGQEIYGYTF. The CDR3 bases are TGTGCCAGCGCGGGACAGGAAATCTATGGCTACACCTTC.

The V gene is TRBV5-1, the J gene TRBJ2-5, with 9 nucleotides matching TRBD2. V trimming: 5 bases; J trimming: 5 bases; junction bases outside the gene matches: 10. CDR3 length: 15 amino acids. Per the germline V gene, CDR1 is SGHRS and CDR2 is YFSETQ. CDR3 residues: CASRPGGGDSETQYF. The CDR3 DNA sequence: TGCGCCAGCAGGCCAGGCGGGGGGGACTCGGAGACCCAGTACTTC.

The rearrangement links TRBV9 to TRBJ2-3, with 8 bases that match TRBD1. This CDR3 is built from 13 residues. Germline CDR1 is SGDLS and CDR2 is YYNGEE. Trimming cost V 7 bases and J 6 bases; bases outside gene matches: 7. The CDR3 is CASGQGGADTQYF. CDR3 coding DNA: TGTGCCAGCGGACAGGGCGGGGCGGATACGCAGTATTTT. Filled out from reference TRBV9 and TRBJ2-3, the complete variable domain reads DSGVTQTPKHLITATGQRVTLRCSPRSGDLSVYWYQQSLDQGLQFLIQYYNGEERAKGNILERFSAQQFPDLHSELNLSSLELGDSALYFCASGQGGADTQYFGPGTRLTVL.

This sequence joins TRBV19 and TRBJ2-7; no clear D gene. The CDR3 is 12 residues long. V lost 9 bases and J lost 5, with 14 bases in between. Germline CDR1 is LNHDA and CDR2 is SQIVND (reference sequence). The CDR3 protein is CARPRGVDEQYF. The CDR3 DNA sequence: TGTGCCAGGCCAAGAGGCGTGGACGAGCAGTACTTC.

The rearrangement joins TRBV19 to TRBJ1-2; possible D gene TRBD1, 5 bases. The V end was cut by 6 bases, the J end by 4 bases, with 9 bases between. The germline V gene encodes CDR1 LNHDA and CDR2 SQIVND (reference sequence). The CDR3 has 12 residues. The CDR3 nucleotides are TGTGCCAGTAGCCCGGACACCTATGGCTACACCTTC. Translating gives CASSPDTYGYTF.

This sequence joins TRBV7-8 and TRBJ1-1; D is ambiguous. Trimming removed 2 bases from V and 7 bases from J, with 11 bases in between. The CDR3 length is 13 residues. Germline CDR1 is SGHVS and CDR2 is FQNEAQ. The CDR3 loop is CASSLQIGSEAFF. The CDR3 nucleotides are TGTGCCAGCAGCTTACAGATTGGGAGTGAAGCTTTCTTT.

The genes are TRBV20-1 and TRBJ2-7; 8 bases map to TRBD1. CDR3 length: 11 amino acids. The ends lost 6 bases at V and 5 bases at J; junction bases unmatched: 3. Looked up from germline, CDR1 is DFQATT and CDR2 is SNEGSKA (reference sequence). The CDR3 loop reads CSAMDRDEQYF. CDR3 in DNA: TGCAGTGCAATGGACAGGGACGAGCAGTACTTC.

This chain joins TRBV5-1 and TRBJ2-2, with 12 bases fitting TRBD1. Per the germline V gene, CDR1 is SGHRS and CDR2 is YFSETQ. Trimming took 1 base from V and 5 from J; bases not matched to a gene: 6. The CDR3 has 17 amino acids. CDR3 nucleotides: TGCGCCAGCAGCTTGCAACCGGGACAGGGGGCGACCGGGGAGCTGTTTTTT. It specifies CASSLQPGQGATGELFF.

In its sample, this clone was seen a few times. The rearrangement joins TRBV5-1 to TRBJ2-7; 10 nucleotides align to TRBD2. The CDR3 has 16 residues. Unmatched junction bases numbered 8, after V lost 0 bases and J lost 5 bases. The germline CDR1 and CDR2 sequences are SGHRS and YFSETQ. CDR3 DNA: TGCGCCAGCAGCTTGGGAGGCGCTAGCGGGGGCGACGAGCAGTACTTC. As protein: CASSLGGASGGDEQYF.

This clone showed up just once. This chain joins TRBV4-3 and TRBJ1-6; TRBD1 matches at 8 bases. Germline values: CDR1 LGHNA, CDR2 YSLEER. V was clipped by 1 base and J by 7 bases; unmatched bases: 9. The CDR3 totals 17 residues. The DNA for the CDR3 is TGCGCCAGCAGCCAAGCTCAGGGGGCGGTCAACAATTCACCCCTCCACTTT. It yields the protein CASSQAQGAVNNSPLHF.

The chain carries TRBV11-2 and TRBJ2-7, with D perhaps matching TRBD1 (5 bases). Germline V gene data show CDR1 as SGHAT and CDR2 as FQNNGV. V shed 0 bases and J shed 2 bases, with 14 bases lying between them. The CDR3 totals 16 residues. The CDR3 reads CASSLDPSRATYEQYF. The DNA for the CDR3 is TGTGCCAGCAGCTTAGATCCCAGCAGGGCCACCTACGAGCAGTACTTC. Filled out from reference TRBV11-2 and TRBJ2-7, the complete variable domain reads EAGVAQSPRYKIIEKRQSVAFWCNPISGHATLYWYQQILGQGPKLLIQFQNNGVVDDSQLPKDRFSAERLKGVDSTLKIQPAKLEDSAVYLCASSLDPSRATYEQYFGPGTRLTVT.

The gene calls are TRBV5-1 and TRBJ1-3; D is unresolved. The CDR3 sequence is 14 residues long. Per germline, CDR1 SGHRS and CDR2 YFSETQ. V dropped 8 bases and J dropped 0 bases, with 12 bases sitting between them. The DNA for the CDR3 is TGCGCCAGTCAGACGTCAGGCTCTGGAAACACCATATATTTT. Amino acids: CASQTSGSGNTIYF.

This chain links TRBV6-1 with TRBJ1-1, with a weak D call TRBD1 (5 bases). Germline-derived CDR1 and CDR2 are MNHNS and SASEGT. The V end lost 2 bases, the J end lost 7 bases, and 11 bases lay between the germline ends. The CDR3 is made up of 13 amino acids. The CDR3 region is CASSEQGYREAFF. CDR3 bases: TGTGCCAGCAGTGAACAGGGCTACCGTGAAGCTTTCTTT.

J is TRBJ2-7 and V is TRBV6-2 or TRBV6-3, with 8 bases lining up with TRBD1. Germline V gene sequence: CDR1 MNHEY, CDR2 SVGEGT. The J segment lost 0 bases and the V segment lost 2 bases, leaving 9 bases of the junction unmatched. CDR3 length: 17 residues. This chain's CDR3 is CASSYAPGQASSYEQYF. DNA of the CDR3: TGTGCCAGCAGTTACGCACCGGGACAGGCTAGCTCCTACGAGCAGTACTTC.

The chain recombines TRBV5-1 with TRBJ1-6, with D unclear. Germline assignment: CDR1 SGHRS and CDR2 YFSETQ. The V end lost 0 bases, the J end lost 0 bases, and 13 bases lay between the germline ends. The CDR3 runs 18 residues. The CDR3 spells CASSLVSVASSYNSPLHF. CDR3 nucleotide sequence: TGCGCCAGCAGCTTGGTTTCCGTTGCGAGCTCCTATAATTCACCCCTCCACTTT. Supplemented by reference TRBV5-1 and TRBJ1-6, the full variable domain reads KAGVTQTPRYLIKTRGQQVTLSCSPISGHRSVSWYQQTPGQGLQFLFEYFSETQRNKGNFPGRFSGRQFSNSRSEMNVSTLELGDSALYLCASSLVSVASSYNSPLHFGNGTRLTVT.

This clone was counted once. The CDR3 region is CATWRGPSGNTIYF. For the CDR3, the DNA is TGTGCCACTTGGAGGGGGCCCTCTGGAAACACCATATATTTT. The chain has TRBV24-1 and TRBJ1-3, with 7 nucleotides matching TRBD1. The CDR3 has 14 residues. CDR1 is KGHDR, CDR2 SFDVKD, per germline. V lost 10 bases, J lost 0 bases, and 5 bases stayed unmatched.

This sequence joins TRBV30 and TRBJ1-5; 8 nucleotides agree with TRBD1. The V gene's germline CDR1 is GTSNPN and CDR2 SVGIG (reference sequence). The CDR3 length is 18 residues. The J segment lost 4 bases and the V segment lost 2 bases, leaving 16 bases of the junction unmatched. CDR3 protein: CAWSRGYSRQGNNQPQHF. The DNA for the CDR3 is TGTGCCTGGAGTAGGGGTTATTCGAGACAGGGGAATAATCAGCCCCAGCATTTT.

This clone was counted once. The V call is TRBV10-3, the J call TRBJ1-1; TRBD1 might be the D (5 bases). The V end was cut by 11 bases, the J end by 0 bases, with 10 bases between. The length of the CDR3 is 12 residues. CDR1 is ENHRY, CDR2 SYGVKD, per germline. Here the CDR3 reads CAVQGLNTEAFF. In DNA form, the CDR3 reads TGTGCCGTGCAGGGCCTGAACACTGAAGCTTTCTTT.

This chain uses TRBV2 with TRBJ2-2; 10 bases are shared with TRBD1. The CDR3 loop spans 13 amino acids. Losses at the gene ends were 6 bases for V and 6 bases for J; bases not matched to a gene: 1. Germline-derived CDR1 and CDR2 are SNHLY and FYNNEI. CDR3: CASRGQGSGELFF. The DNA of the CDR3 is TGTGCCAGCAGGGGACAGGGGTCCGGGGAGCTGTTTTTT.

V usage is TRBV7-2 and J usage is TRBJ1-3; the D gene is possibly TRBD1 (5 bases). V was pared by 10 bases and J by 0 bases, with 19 bases between. CDR1 and CDR2 from the germline V gene are SGHTA and FQGNSA. The CDR3 covers 16 residues. This chain's CDR3 is CATARTPEFSGNTIYF. The CDR3 DNA follows: TGTGCCACCGCGAGGACACCCGAATTCTCTGGAAACACCATATATTTT.

The chain carries TRBV29-1 and TRBJ1-1, with D possibly TRBD1 on 5 matching bases. CDR1 and CDR2 (germline): SQVTM, ANQGSEA. CDR3 length equals 12 residues. Trimming cost V 6 bases and J 8 bases, with 16 bases left between them. The CDR3 sequence: CSVQVTAPEAFF. The CDR3 DNA sequence: TGCAGCGTACAGGTGACGGCCCCGGAAGCTTTCTTT.

This clone was detected once. V is TRBV6-1 and J is TRBJ2-5; the D gene is possibly TRBD2 (6 bases). Per germline, CDR1 MNHNS and CDR2 SASEGT. The CDR3 runs 12 residues. Deletions cut 7 bases from V and 5 bases from J, with 11 bases between. This CDR3 reads CASNQEGETQYF. DNA for the CDR3: TGTGCCAGCAACCAGGAGGGGGAGACCCAGTACTTC.

This chain links TRBV19 with TRBJ2-7; D may be TRBD1 (5 bases). The V end was cut by 6 bases, the J end by 0 bases, with 15 bases between. The germline V gene encodes CDR1 LNHDA and CDR2 SQIVND (reference sequence). The CDR3 extends over 15 amino acids. CDR3 region: CASRERGTSSYEQYF. The CDR3, as DNA: TGTGCCAGTAGAGAAAGGGGCACAAGCTCCTACGAGCAGTACTTC. Full variable domain (missing parts from reference TRBV19 and TRBJ2-7): DGGITQSPKYLFRKEGQNVTLSCEQNLNHDAMYWYRQDPGQGLRLIYYSQIVNDFQKGDIAEGYSVSREKKESFPLTVTSAQKNPTAFYLCASRERGTSSYEQYFGPGTRLTVT.

The chain carries TRBV20-1 and TRBJ2-1; 8 bases agree with TRBD2. CDR3 length equals 12 residues. Trimming removed 6 bases from V and 16 bases from J; junction bases left unmatched: 14. The germline CDR1 and CDR2 sequences are DFQATT and SNEGSKA (reference sequence). The CDR3, as DNA: TGCAGTGCCAGTCTCCCCGGGGGGGCCTTTTTCTTC. Protein sequence: CSASLPGGAFFF.